A selection of T cell receptor beta chains follows, all from one sample in a study of T-cell reconstitution after alpha-beta-depleted transplantation in children. TCRdb reprocessed the PCR reads with MiXCR, giving one entry per CDR3 protein. The sample has around 600,000 distinct CDR3 sequences, roughly 10% seen once. Here the sequenced sample was PBMCs from the stem cell graft donor, taken from the stem cell graft. The receptors derive from a human donor who donated a stem cell graft to a child with acute myeloid leukemia. The CDR3 runs from the conserved cysteine through the conserved F or W. D genes are given only for firm matches. Size tells how often a clone was seen (once, few, many) or the class of an expanded clone, and some rows leave it out.

j_call	clone_size	d_call	v_call	cdr3_aa	cdr3_nt
TRBJ2-1	NA	NA	TRBV28	CASSPPLGAGLQFF	TGTGCCAGCAGCCCCCCCCTAGGTGCGGGCCTGCAGTTCTTC
TRBJ2-7	NA	NA	TRBV2	CASSDVVYEQYF	TGTGCCAGCAGTGACGTAGTCTACGAGCAGTACTTC
TRBJ1-2	NA	NA	TRBV7-2	CASSPPGLHIYGYTF	TGTGCCAGCAGCCCCCCGGGTCTACACATCTATGGCTACACCTTC
TRBJ2-7	NA	TRBD1	TRBV2	CASTTQGGNYEQYF	TGTGCCAGCACCACACAGGGGGGTAACTACGAGCAGTACTTC
TRBJ2-1	many	TRBD2	TRBV20-1	CSARLAGARSYNEQFF	TGCAGTGCTAGACTAGCGGGAGCCAGGTCCTACAATGAGCAGTTCTTC
TRBJ1-5	NA	NA	TRBV7-9	CASSGLDPSGNQPQHF	TGTGCCAGCAGTGGGCTGGATCCTAGCGGCAATCAGCCCCAGCATTTT
TRBJ2-4	NA	NA	TRBV6-2/TRBV6-3	CASRTGSLGAKNIQYF	TGTGCCAGCAGAACCGGGTCGTTGGGGGCCAAAAACATTCAGTACTTC
TRBJ2-2	NA	TRBD2	TRBV20-1	CSARDRAGERELCF	TGCAGTGCTAGAGATCGGGCAGGGGAGCGGGAGCTGTGTTTT
TRBJ2-3	many	NA	TRBV15	CATSRDKGSTDTQYF	TGTGCCACCAGCAGAGATAAAGGGAGCACAGATACGCAGTATTTT
TRBJ1-1	NA	TRBD1	TRBV27	CASSRQGGGTEAFF	TGTGCCAGCAGTCGACAGGGAGGGGGAACTGAAGCTTTCTTT
TRBJ2-7	NA	NA	TRBV2	CASSEAIGLYQYEQYF	TGTGCCAGCAGTGAAGCCATTGGACTGTATCAGTACGAGCAGTACTTC
TRBJ2-2	many	NA	TRBV5-1	CASSPEGTGELFF	TGCGCCAGCAGCCCCGAGGGCACCGGGGAGCTGTTTTTT
TRBJ2-7	many	NA	TRBV28	CASSFAPGPLLYEQYF	TGTGCCAGCAGTTTCGCCCCCGGCCCTCTACTATACGAGCAGTACTTC
TRBJ2-1	many	NA	TRBV5-1	CASSLEGFGHEQFF	TGCGCCAGCAGCTTGGAAGGATTCGGTCACGAGCAGTTCTTC
TRBJ2-1	many	NA	TRBV29-1	CSVEQGVYNEQFF	TGCAGCGTAGAACAGGGTGTCTACAATGAGCAGTTCTTC
TRBJ2-3	many	TRBD1	TRBV12-3/TRBV12-4	CASSSWTGLIDTQYF	TGTGCCAGCAGTTCCTGGACAGGGTTGATAGATACGCAGTATTTT
TRBJ2-3	NA	TRBD1	TRBV6-1	CASGGGGQGTITQYF	TGTGCCAGCGGGGGGGGGGGACAGGGTACGATTACGCAGTATTTT
TRBJ1-2	NA	NA	TRBV6-1	CASRPQGAANYGYTF	TGTGCCAGCAGACCTCAGGGAGCAGCTAACTATGGCTACACCTTC
TRBJ2-5	many	TRBD2	TRBV20-1	CSARTPMTSGIETQYF	TGCAGTGCTAGAACCCCTATGACTAGCGGGATTGAGACCCAGTACTTC
TRBJ2-7	many	NA	TRBV7-9	CASSLNSVTYEQYF	TGTGCCAGCAGCTTAAATAGCGTAACCTACGAGCAGTACTTC
TRBJ2-1	few	NA	TRBV4-2	CASSQDGLGEVEQFF	TGTGCCAGCAGCCAAGATGGTTTGGGAGAGGTTGAGCAGTTCTTC
TRBJ2-3	many	NA	TRBV12-3/TRBV12-4	CASSFVPDPTDTQYF	TGTGCCAGCAGTTTTGTCCCGGACCCCACAGATACGCAGTATTTT
TRBJ2-2	NA	TRBD1	TRBV5-1	CASSLAKGTGGSTGELFF	TGCGCCAGCAGCTTGGCCAAAGGGACAGGGGGCAGCACCGGGGAGCTGTTTTTT
TRBJ1-5	NA	NA	TRBV7-2	CASSQGEGRPQHF	TGTGCCAGCAGCCAAGGAGAGGGTCGGCCCCAGCATTTT
TRBJ2-7	many	TRBD1	TRBV6-2/TRBV6-3	CASSYLGQGAYEQYF	TGTGCCAGCAGTTACTTGGGACAGGGGGCCTACGAGCAGTACTTC
TRBJ1-2	NA	TRBD1	TRBV5-6	CASSSGTGGANYGYTF	TGTGCCAGCAGCTCCGGGACAGGGGGCGCGAACTATGGCTACACCTTC
TRBJ2-5	few	NA	TRBV7-2	CASSSYRDPNGETQYF	TGTGCCAGCAGCTCATACCGGGACCCAAATGGGGAGACCCAGTACTTC
TRBJ2-5	few	NA	TRBV5-1	CASSFGGSGGGETQYF	TGCGCCAGCAGCTTTGGCGGGTCGGGCGGCGGTGAGACCCAGTACTTC
TRBJ2-1	NA	NA	TRBV2	CASSEARTLTYNEQFF	TGTGCCAGCAGTGAAGCCAGGACTTTAACCTACAATGAGCAGTTCTTC
TRBJ2-5	NA	NA	TRBV3-1	CASSQGTSERGTQYF	TGTGCCAGCAGCCAAGGGACATCGGAGAGGGGGACCCAGTACTTC
TRBJ2-1	few	TRBD2	TRBV6-4	CASSDSKIAGSSYNEQFF	TGTGCCAGCAGTGACTCGAAAATAGCGGGGAGCTCCTACAATGAGCAGTTCTTC
TRBJ2-1	many	NA	TRBV20-1	CSARDSGTPEQFF	TGCAGTGCTAGAGATTCAGGGACCCCCGAGCAGTTCTTC
TRBJ2-7	few	TRBD2	TRBV7-9	CASSLRVAGNYEQYF	TGTGCCAGCAGCTTAAGGGTAGCGGGAAACTACGAGCAGTACTTC
TRBJ2-7	few	TRBD2	TRBV29-1	CSVEGLAGGYPWSYEQYF	TGCAGCGTTGAAGGACTAGCGGGAGGGTACCCTTGGTCCTACGAGCAGTACTTC
TRBJ2-1	many	TRBD2	TRBV5-1	CASAEREGLGEQFF	TGCGCCAGCGCCGAGCGGGAGGGCCTGGGGGAGCAGTTCTTC
TRBJ1-5	few	NA	TRBV20-1	CSASPVLYSNQPQHF	TGCAGTGCTAGCCCGGTTCTGTATAGCAATCAGCCCCAGCATTTT
TRBJ2-3	NA	TRBD1	TRBV12-3/TRBV12-4	CASRQGQGGTDTQYF	TGTGCCAGCAGGCAGGGACAGGGGGGCACAGATACGCAGTATTTT
TRBJ2-3	few	NA	TRBV5-1	CASSLSADSTDTQYF	TGCGCCAGCAGCTTGTCGGCGGATAGCACAGATACGCAGTATTTT
TRBJ2-6	few	NA	TRBV7-2	CASSLRPLAGVLTF	TGTGCCAGCAGCTTACGACCCCTTGCCGGCGTCCTGACTTTC
TRBJ1-2	NA	NA	TRBV20-1	CRPEGSNYGYTF	TGCAGACCTGAGGGAAGCAACTATGGCTACACCTTC
TRBJ2-5	NA	TRBD1	TRBV12-3/TRBV12-4	CASSTDRGRETQYF	TGTGCCAGCAGTACGGACAGGGGAAGAGAGACCCAGTACTTC
TRBJ2-5	NA	NA	TRBV18	CASSPLGGGLGETQYF	TGTGCCAGCTCACCGCTAGGAGGGGGTCTTGGAGAGACCCAGTACTTC
TRBJ2-5	many	TRBD2	TRBV4-2	CASSQLLAGGQETQYF	TGTGCCAGCAGCCAACTACTAGCGGGAGGACAAGAGACCCAGTACTTC
TRBJ2-7	many	TRBD2	TRBV12-3/TRBV12-4	CASTLGGGVSYEQYF	TGTGCCAGCACTCTCGGCGGGGGGGTCTCCTACGAGCAGTACTTC
TRBJ2-5	many	NA	TRBV12-3/TRBV12-4	CASSINGQETQYF	TGTGCCAGCAGTATTAACGGACAAGAGACCCAGTACTTC
TRBJ2-1	once	NA	TRBV7-3	CASSSQGQEQFF	TGTGCCAGCAGCTCTCAGGGTCAGGAGCAGTTCTTC
TRBJ2-7	NA	NA	TRBV13	CASSLGARDEQYF	TGTGCCAGCAGCTTAGGTGCGAGGGACGAGCAGTACTTC
TRBJ2-6	few	TRBD1	TRBV12-3/TRBV12-4	CANGQGNSGANVLTF	TGTGCCAACGGACAGGGAAACTCTGGGGCCAACGTCCTGACTTTC
TRBJ2-4	many	NA	TRBV12-3/TRBV12-4	CASRQTNIQYF	TGTGCCAGCAGGCAAACGAACATTCAGTACTTC
TRBJ2-2	many	NA	TRBV27	CASSKLGGELFF	TGTGCCAGCAGTAAGCTGGGCGGGGAGCTGTTTTTT
TRBJ2-2	few	NA	TRBV4-3	CASSQEGHSFAAGELFF	TGCGCCAGCAGCCAAGAAGGCCATTCCTTCGCCGCCGGGGAGCTGTTTTTT
TRBJ2-2	NA	NA	TRBV5-1	CASSLGVGGTGELFF	TGCGCCAGCAGCTTGGGCGTAGGGGGCACCGGGGAGCTGTTTTTT
TRBJ2-5	NA	TRBD1	TRBV5-8	CASSLQGGSQETQYF	TGTGCCAGCAGCCTACAGGGGGGTTCGCAAGAGACCCAGTACTTC
TRBJ1-2	few	TRBD1	TRBV10-3	CAISGDRFYGYTF	TGTGCCATCAGTGGGGACAGGTTCTATGGCTACACCTTC